Below are 18 T cell receptor beta chains sequenced from a single sample in a study of cytomegalovirus exposure and HLA in healthy donors. PCR primers comprised 60 Vbeta and 13 Jbeta primers. Generated by immunoSEQ multiplex PCR, the TCRdb table keeps only in-frame clones and is missing some. Here the sample spans roughly 150,000 clones, around 63% being singletons. Sequenced sample: PBMCs. The receptors originated from a human donor in good health.

This chain connects TRBV28 to TRBJ2-5; D ambiguous. The J call may be mistaken, given a closer DNA end match to TRBJ2-7. Germline V gene data show CDR1 as MDHEN and CDR2 as SYDVKM. The CDR3 contains 11 residues. The CDR3 reads CASRLGYEQYF. The CDR3 nucleotides read TGTGCCAGTCGTCTGGGCTACGAGCAGTACTTC.

The chain carries TRBV28 and TRBJ2-7; possibly TRBD2 for D (5 bases). The ends were cut back, 2 bases at V and 2 bases at J, with 13 bases in the middle. Germline V lookup: CDR1 MDHEN, CDR2 SYDVKM. This CDR3 contains 15 residues. The CDR3 DNA reads TGTGCCAGCAGTTTAGGGAGTGTAGCGACCTACGAGCAGTACTTC. This translates into CASSLGSVATYEQYF.

This sequence joins TRBV5-1 and TRBJ1-1; tentatively, D is TRBD1 (6 bases). The V end lost 4 bases, the J end lost 0 bases, and 10 bases lay between the germline ends. The CDR3 length is 14 residues. Germline assignment: CDR1 SGHRS and CDR2 YFSETQ. As DNA, the CDR3 is TGCGCCAGCAGCCAAGGGACATTGAACACTGAAGCTTTCTTT. Translated: CASSQGTLNTEAFF. The whole variable domain, remainder taken from reference TRBV5-1 and TRBJ1-1, is KAGVTQTPRYLIKTRGQQVTLSCSPISGHRSVSWYQQTPGQGLQFLFEYFSETQRNKGNFPGRFSGRQFSNSRSEMNVSTLELGDSALYLCASSQGTLNTEAFFGQGTRLTVV.

The chain couples TRBV5-1 to TRBJ2-7, with TRBD2 matching 7 bases. The CDR3 has 14 amino acids. In germline, CDR1 is SGHRS, CDR2 YFSETQ. V was pared by 4 bases and J by 2 bases, with 6 bases of the junction left unmatched. CDR3: CASSPSAGTYEQYF. Written as DNA, the CDR3 is TGCGCCAGCAGCCCCTCAGCGGGGACCTACGAGCAGTACTTC.

This clone has only a few counts. The gene calls are TRBV4-3 and TRBJ2-7; D is unclear. Between the trimmed V and J ends, which lost 4 bases and 4 bases, there was a span of 17 bases. The CDR3 consists of 15 residues. Germline values: CDR1 LGHNA, CDR2 YSLEER. As DNA, the CDR3 is TGCGCCAGCAGCCCCCCTGCCACTTTTCGATACGAGCAGTACTTC. Translating gives CASSPPATFRYEQYF.

This clone was seen a few times. The J gene is TRBJ2-5, the V gene TRBV28, with 7 bases matching TRBD1. The CDR3 runs 13 residues. Germline V gives CDR1 MDHEN, CDR2 SYDVKM. V lost 6 bases, J lost 7 bases, and 8 bases stayed unmatched. Here the CDR3 DNA reads TGTGCCAGCAGCCGACAGGGACCTTGGACCCAGTACTTC. Translated: CASSRQGPWTQYF.

The chain has TRBV7-9 and TRBJ1-2; D call uncertain. Germline loops: CDR1 SEHNR, CDR2 FQNEAQ (reference sequence). The germline V and J ends were trimmed by 1 base and 2 bases, with 8 bases remaining between them. This CDR3 is built from 14 residues. In DNA form, the CDR3 reads TGTGCCAGCAGCTTAGGAGGTCTAAACTATGGCTACACCTTC. The encoded protein is CASSLGGLNYGYTF.

The chain carries TRBV18 and TRBJ2-7; 9 nucleotides line up with TRBD1. Trimming removed 3 bases from V and 0 bases from J; junction bases left unmatched: 6. The CDR3 spans 16 residues. Germline lookup yields CDR1 KGHSH and CDR2 LQKENI. CDR3 nucleotides: TGTGCCAGCTCACCTTCCGGGACAGGGAACTCCTACGAGCAGTACTTC. Residues: CASSPSGTGNSYEQYF.

This chain connects TRBV28 to TRBJ2-1, with TRBD2 identical over 8 bases. The CDR3 consists of 16 residues. The germline V gene has CDR1 MDHEN and CDR2 SYDVKM. The V gene end was trimmed by 2 bases and the J gene end by 9 bases; junction bases not matched to a gene: 12. The CDR3 region is CASSLKSGSDWGEQFF. In DNA, the CDR3 is TGTGCCAGCAGTTTAAAGAGCGGGAGTGATTGGGGTGAGCAGTTCTTC. Based on the CDR3 plus reference TRBV28 and TRBJ2-1, the full variable domain is DVKVTQSSRYLVKRTGEKVFLECVQDMDHENMFWYRQDPGLGLRLIYFSYDVKMKEKGDIPEGYSVSREKKERFSLILESASTNQTSMYLCASSLKSGSDWGEQFFGPGTRLTVL.

This sequence joins TRBV18 and TRBJ2-7; no definite D call. This CDR3 spans 13 amino acids. CDR1 is KGHSH, CDR2 LQKENI, per germline. V was shortened by 3 bases and J by 2 bases, with 8 bases between the two germline ends. The CDR3 nucleotides are TGTGCCAGCTCACCTCAGGAAACCTACGAGCAGTACTTC. It yields the protein CASSPQETYEQYF.

Only a few counts were recorded for this clone. This sequence joins TRBV27 and TRBJ2-1; 8 bases match TRBD2. J lost 7 bases, V lost 3 bases, and 2 bases had no gene match. The CDR3 sequence is 13 residues long. Germline V lookup: CDR1 MNHEY, CDR2 SMNVEV (reference sequence). The CDR3 DNA reads as TGTGCCAGCAGTTTGGCTAGCGGGAATGAGCAGTTCTTC. It specifies CASSLASGNEQFF.

The chain links TRBV4-2 to TRBJ2-1, with a possible D match to TRBD2 (6 bases). Germline V gene sequence: CDR1 LGHNA, CDR2 YNFKEQ. There are 13 residues in the CDR3. V lost 4 bases and J lost 9, with 13 bases in between. The CDR3 reads CASSRGVGGEQFF. CDR3 DNA: TGTGCCAGCAGCCGGGGGGTGGGCGGTGAGCAGTTCTTC.

This clone was recorded a few times. The rearrangement uses TRBV4-1 and TRBJ1-4, with D perhaps matching TRBD1 (6 bases). Germline CDR1 is MGHRA and CDR2 is YSYEKL. The germline V and J ends were trimmed by 3 bases and 7 bases, with 6 bases remaining between them. This CDR3 has 12 residues. The DNA for the CDR3 is TGCGCCAGCAGCCAGGACAGTGAAAAACTGTTTTTT. Translated, it gives CASSQDSEKLFF.

This clone showed up just once. The chain uses TRBV10-2 and TRBJ2-1, with 10 bases identical to TRBD1. V gave up 9 bases and J gave up 1 base; unmatched junction bases: 6. Germline CDR1 reads WSHSY; CDR2 reads SAAADI. There are 15 residues in the CDR3. The CDR3 coding sequence is TGCGCCAGTACCGGGACAGGGGAGTCCTACAATGAGCAGTTCTTC. This encodes CASTGTGESYNEQFF.

The gene calls are TRBV7-2 and TRBJ2-7, with 10 bases fitting TRBD2. V lost 0 bases to trimming and J lost 1 base; unmatched junction nucleotides: 3. The CDR3 loop spans 16 amino acids. The germline gives CDR1 SGHTA, CDR2 FQGNSA. The CDR3 loop reads CASSLAALAGSYEQYF. The CDR3 DNA sequence: TGTGCCAGCAGCTTAGCCGCACTAGCGGGATCCTACGAGCAGTACTTC. Full variable domain (missing parts from reference TRBV7-2 and TRBJ2-7): GAGVSQSPSNKVTEKGKDVELRCDPISGHTALYWYRQSLGQGLEFLIYFQGNSAPDKSGLPSDRFSAERTGGSVSTLTIQRTQQEDSAVYLCASSLAALAGSYEQYFGPGTRLTVT.

The rearrangement uses TRBV15 and TRBJ1-2; no clear D gene. CDR1 and CDR2 (germline): LNHNV, YYDKDF (reference sequence). This CDR3 has 13 amino acids. V lost 4 bases to trimming and J lost 2 bases, with 8 bases between them. The DNA of the CDR3 is TGTGCCACCAGCAATCAGGAAAACTATGGCTACACCTTC. Residues: CATSNQENYGYTF.

This chain joins TRBV6-5 and TRBJ2-7; 15 bases align to TRBD2. This CDR3 is 15 amino acids long. The trim removed 8 bases at V and 3 bases at J, leaving 5 bases unmatched. Per germline, CDR1 MNHEY and CDR2 SVGAGI. Here the CDR3 DNA reads TGTGCCAGCCGGGGACTAGCGGGAGGTTACTACGAGCAGTACTTC. It encodes CASRGLAGGYYEQYF.

The CDR3 nucleotides are TGTGCCAGCAGCTTGGTATCCCCTCGGACCGGGGAGCTGTTTTTT. Its protein is CASSLVSPRTGELFF. The V call is TRBV5-6, the J call TRBJ2-2; D remains unclear. CDR1 and CDR2 from the germline V gene are SGHDT and YYEEEE. V was clipped by 0 bases and J by 5 bases, with 11 bases between them. This CDR3 has 15 amino acids. Using reference TRBV5-6 and TRBJ2-2 for the parts outside the CDR3, the full variable domain is DAGVTQSPTHLIKTRGQQVTLRCSPKSGHDTVSWYQQALGQGPQFIFQYYEEEERQRGNFPDRFSGHQFPNYSSELNVNALLLGDSALYLCASSLVSPRTGELFFGEGSRLTVL.